Here is one TCR beta chain with its context. The source of the sample is a study of blood T cell repertoires in COVID-19. For the study at large: T cells, B-cell-depleted T cells, or PBMCs supplied cDNA or gDNA.

V gave up 2 bases and J gave up 5 bases, with 6 bases separating them. This CDR3 spans 13 amino acids. Germline CDR1 MRHNA, CDR2 SNTAGT. In the original processing: Nucleated cell number was recorded as an estimate derived from reference gene primer amplification. Method: immunoSEQ multiplex PCR; TCRdb's copy keeps in-frame clones and lacks some. D and trimming were read from the DNA, whereas the V and J calls and clone size are those reported in that table. Of roughly 200,000 clones listed, 70% to 90% are singletons. The sequence derives from a young woman who had recovered from COVID-19. Sequencing was performed on peripheral blood. V gene TRBV6-4 combines with J gene TRBJ2-2; D is perhaps TRBD1 (5 bases). The DNA of the CDR3 is TGTGCCAGCAGTGACAAGGGGACCGGGGAGCTGTTTTTT. Its protein product is CASSDKGTGELFF.